The next 25 T cell receptor beta chains were all read from a single sample in a study of blood T cell repertoires in COVID-19. Using immunoSEQ multiplex PCR, the repertoire was profiled, and TCRdb retains in-frame clones only, with some absent. Of fewer than 200,000 clones in the sample, about 80% were seen once. Material: peripheral blood. Receptor source: a woman aged 60-75 years with COVID-19, enrolled during active disease.

This clone was found once. This rearrangement joins TRBV28 to TRBJ1-2, with D possibly TRBD1 on 5 matching bases. The CDR3 covers 13 residues. V was clipped by 3 bases and J by 4 bases, with 9 bases between them. Germline V lookup: CDR1 MDHEN, CDR2 SYDVKM. The CDR3 DNA is TGTGCCAGCAGTTTGGCCAGGGCCTATGGCTACACCTTC. This sequence encodes CASSLARAYGYTF.

The chain carries TRBV6-5 and TRBJ2-2; D might be TRBD1 (5 bases). Germline CDR1 MNHEY, CDR2 SVGAGI. V lost 5 bases to trimming and J lost 6 bases, with 16 bases between them. The CDR3 extends over 15 amino acids. The CDR3 spells CASSPNHDRPGELFF. The CDR3 DNA reads TGTGCCAGCAGTCCGAACCACGACAGACCCGGGGAGCTGTTTTTT.

This rearrangement joins TRBV11-2 to TRBJ2-1; D unresolved. The CDR3 length is 13 residues. In germline, CDR1 is SGHAT, CDR2 FQNNGV. V was trimmed by 0 bases and J by 5 bases, leaving 5 bases between them. Written as DNA, the CDR3 is TGTGCCAGCAGCTTAGAACAGAACAATGAGCAGTTCTTC. Amino acid sequence: CASSLEQNNEQFF.

The chain joins TRBV30 to TRBJ2-5; TRBD2 is a possible D gene (5 bases). Germline values: CDR1 GTSNPN, CDR2 SVGIG (reference sequence). V was pared by 0 bases and J by 1 base, with 21 bases between. The CDR3 is 18 residues long. The CDR3 region has the DNA TGTGCCTGGAGTGTACCAAGTATCCTGGCGGGCCTCCAAGAGACCCAGTACTTC. Translating it yields CAWSVPSILAGLQETQYF.

This rearrangement joins TRBV9 to TRBJ2-2; the match to TRBD2 covers 7 bases. V trimming: 1 base; J trimming: 10 bases; junction bases outside the gene matches: 1. The germline CDR1 and CDR2 sequences are SGDLS and YYNGEE. The CDR3 runs 12 residues. The CDR3 DNA reads as TGTGCCAGCAGCGTAAGCGGGAAGGAGCTGTTTTTT. It translates to CASSVSGKELFF.

The chain couples TRBV7-2 to TRBJ2-3, with 12 bases fitting TRBD2. Germline CDR1 is SGHTA and CDR2 is FQGNSA. This CDR3 comprises 18 residues. V lost 4 bases, J lost 2 bases, and 10 bases stayed unmatched. The CDR3 loop is CASSSYILAGGHTDTQYF. Here the CDR3 DNA reads TGTGCCAGCAGCTCTTACATACTAGCGGGAGGCCACACAGATACGCAGTATTTT.

This CDR3 reads CASSRQGANNEQFF. CDR3 DNA sequence: TGTGCCAGCAGCCGACAGGGGGCCAACAATGAGCAGTTCTTC. The chain links TRBV28 to TRBJ2-1; 10 bases line up with TRBD1. The CDR3 spans 14 residues. The V and J ends lost 6 bases and 5 bases, in that order; junction bases with no gene match: 4. The germline gives CDR1 MDHEN, CDR2 SYDVKM.

The chain is built from TRBV9 and TRBJ2-2; 7 nucleotides line up with TRBD2. In germline, CDR1 is SGDLS, CDR2 YYNGEE. Trimming removed 4 bases from V and 7 bases from J; junction bases left unmatched: 10. The CDR3 contains 15 residues. The CDR3 loop reads CASSPRGIGIGELFF. The DNA for the CDR3 is TGTGCCAGCAGCCCGCGGGGGATTGGAATCGGGGAGCTGTTTTTT. The whole variable domain, filled in from reference TRBV9 and TRBJ2-2, reads DSGVTQTPKHLITATGQRVTLRCSPRSGDLSVYWYQQSLDQGLQFLIQYYNGEERAKGNILERFSAQQFPDLHSELNLSSLELGDSALYFCASSPRGIGIGELFFGEGSRLTVL.

This rearrangement joins TRBV6-5 to TRBJ2-7, with 7 bases that match TRBD1. V lost 10 bases to trimming and J lost 3 bases; unmatched junction nucleotides: 9. This CDR3 contains 13 residues. In germline, CDR1 is MNHEY, CDR2 SVGAGI. This CDR3 is CATKTGPHYEQYF. CDR3 sequence (DNA): TGTGCCACCAAGACAGGGCCCCACTACGAGCAGTACTTC.

This sequence joins TRBV5-6 and TRBJ1-2; D is perhaps TRBD1 (5 bases). Germline V lookup: CDR1 SGHDT, CDR2 YYEEEE. The CDR3 runs 15 residues. V lost 4 bases, J lost 5 bases, and 18 bases lay in between. CDR3 region: CASSPVGRALYGYTF. DNA of the CDR3: TGTGCCAGCAGCCCGGTGGGCAGGGCCCTATATGGCTACACCTTC.

The J gene is TRBJ2-2, the V gene TRBV11-2; D unresolved. The germline V gene has CDR1 SGHAT and CDR2 FQNNGV. The ends were cut back, 1 base at V and 0 bases at J, with 6 bases in the middle. CDR3 length equals 15 residues. The CDR3 DNA sequence: TGTGCCAGCAGCTTAGTGGCACCGAACACCGGGGAGCTGTTTTTT. Amino acid sequence: CASSLVAPNTGELFF.

This clone was recorded once. The chain recombines TRBV19 with TRBJ2-1, with 9 bases that match TRBD2. Germline V CDR1 and CDR2: LNHDA, SQIVND (reference sequence). V shed 1 base, J shed 1 base, and the junction held 11 bases outside the gene matches. The CDR3 extends over 19 amino acids. CDR3 coding DNA: TGTGCCAGTAGTATAGTGGCGGGAGGGTCACTGGGATCCTACAATGAGCAGTTCTTC. This translates into CASSIVAGGSLGSYNEQFF. The variable domain in full, with the rest retrieved from reference TRBV19 and TRBJ2-1, is DGGITQSPKYLFRKEGQNVTLSCEQNLNHDAMYWYRQDPGQGLRLIYYSQIVNDFQKGDIAEGYSVSREKKESFPLTVTSAQKNPTAFYLCASSIVAGGSLGSYNEQFFGPGTRLTVL.

This chain connects TRBV7-9 to TRBJ1-4; 9 nucleotides agree with TRBD1. The CDR3 extends over 15 amino acids. The germline CDR1 and CDR2 sequences are SEHNR and FQNEAQ (reference sequence). V lost 4 bases to trimming and J lost 8 bases; unmatched junction nucleotides: 8. In DNA, the CDR3 is TGTGCCAGCAGCTCCTGGACAGGGGATGTCGAAAAACTGTTTTTT. Translated: CASSSWTGDVEKLFF.

The gene calls are TRBV7-8 and TRBJ2-5, with TRBD2 matching over 7 bases. This CDR3 has 18 residues. Germline-derived CDR1 and CDR2 are SGHVS and FQNEAQ. Trimming at V came to 1 base and at J to 4 bases, leaving 15 bases not matched to a gene. The CDR3 sequence: CASSLGLSAAGTVETQYF. The CDR3 DNA follows: TGTGCCAGCAGCTTAGGTCTGTCTGCAGCGGGGACCGTAGAGACCCAGTACTTC.

This chain joins TRBV7-3 and TRBJ2-1; TRBD2 agrees at 13 bases. The CDR3 consists of 16 residues. In germline, CDR1 is SGHTA, CDR2 FQGTGA. The V and J ends lost 4 bases and 8 bases, in that order; junction bases with no gene match: 8. The CDR3 DNA sequence: TGTGCCAGCAGCTCCCGACTAGCGGGAGGAAGGGATGAGCAGTTCTTC. Translation gives CASSSRLAGGRDEQFF.

The gene calls are TRBV2 and TRBJ2-7; 9 bases fit TRBD1. CDR3 length equals 13 residues. J was trimmed by 3 bases and V by 5 bases; bases with no gene match: 2. In germline, CDR1 is SNHLY, CDR2 FYNNEI. The CDR3 loop reads CASSTDRGYEQYV. CDR3 in DNA: TGTGCCAGCAGTACGGACAGGGGCTACGAGCAGTACGTC.

DNA of the CDR3: TGTGCCAGCAGCCCCTCTCTGACAGAAACCTATGGCTACACCTTC. Its protein is CASSPSLTETYGYTF. The V and J genes are TRBV7-9 and TRBJ1-2; D possibly corresponds to TRBD1 (5 bases). CDR1 is SEHNR and CDR2 is FQNEAQ in the germline V gene (reference sequence). There are 15 residues in the CDR3. V lost 5 bases, J lost 4 bases, and 17 bases lay in between.

V is TRBV30 and J is TRBJ1-2; D is ambiguous. V shed 0 bases and J shed 4 bases, with 12 bases lying between them. Germline V lookup: CDR1 GTSNPN, CDR2 SVGIG (reference sequence). The CDR3 has 14 amino acids. The CDR3 sequence is CAWSVRRAGYGYTF. For the CDR3, the DNA is TGTGCCTGGAGTGTACGACGGGCGGGCTATGGCTACACCTTC.

V and J are TRBV6-5 and TRBJ1-3; TRBD1 might be the D (6 bases). The V gene's germline CDR1 is MNHEY and CDR2 SVGAGI. V was trimmed by 2 bases and J by 0 bases, leaving 11 bases between them. The CDR3 loop spans 16 amino acids. DNA for the CDR3: TGTGCCAGCAGTTACACCCAGGGGCTCTCTGGAAACACCATATATTTT. It translates to CASSYTQGLSGNTIYF.

This clone turned up a few times. The chain recombines TRBV7-2 with TRBJ2-5; D gene ambiguous. CDR3 length: 14 amino acids. V was pared by 5 bases and J by 1 base, with 11 bases between. Germline CDR1 is SGHTA and CDR2 is FQGNSA. CDR3 DNA sequence: TGTGCCAGCAGCCCCGGAGAATTCCAAGAGACCCAGTACTTC. Its translation is CASSPGEFQETQYF.

V usage is TRBV6-2 or TRBV6-3 and J usage is TRBJ1-5; 8 positions match TRBD1. This CDR3 is 15 amino acids long. The germline gives CDR1 MNHEY, CDR2 SVGEGT. After removal of 4 bases from V and 2 bases from J, the junction contained 4 bases not matched to a gene. The CDR3 DNA sequence: TGTGCCAGCAGTTGGTCAGGGGGCGGCAATCAGCCCCAGCATTTT. Protein sequence: CASSWSGGGNQPQHF.

This clone has more than one count but fewer than ten. The chain links TRBV25-1 to TRBJ1-3; D not certain. V lost 7 bases and J 0 bases, leaving 13 bases between the germline ends. The germline V gene encodes CDR1 MGHDK and CDR2 SYGVNS. This CDR3 spans 15 amino acids. CDR3 sequence (DNA): TGTGCCAGCAAGGAGCCGGGGTTCTCTGGAAACACCATATATTTT. It yields the protein CASKEPGFSGNTIYF. The variable domain in full, with the rest retrieved from reference TRBV25-1 and TRBJ1-3, is EADIYQTPRYLVIGTGKKITLECSQTMGHDKMYWYQQDPGMELHLIHYSYGVNSTEKGDLSSESTVSRIRTEHFPLTLESARPSHTSQYLCASKEPGFSGNTIYFGEGSWLTVV.

The table lists this clone with many counts. The rearrangement links TRBV4-1 to TRBJ1-5; 8 bases align to TRBD1. The trim removed 4 bases at V and 10 bases at J, leaving 12 bases unmatched. This CDR3 has 15 amino acids. CDR1 MGHRA and CDR2 YSYEKL come from the germline V gene. The CDR3 sequence is CASSLNIGQGEPQHF. CDR3 nucleotides: TGCGCCAGCAGCCTAAACATAGGACAGGGAGAACCCCAGCATTTT.

V usage is TRBV7-6 and J usage is TRBJ2-2; TRBD2 matches at 10 bases. V trimming: 1 base; J trimming: 3 bases; junction bases outside the gene matches: 2. The CDR3 has 16 residues. Germline V CDR1 and CDR2: SGHVS, FNYEAQ. DNA of the CDR3: TGTGCCAGCAGCTTAGGGCTAGCGGGAGACACCGGGGAGCTGTTTTTT. Amino acids: CASSLGLAGDTGELFF.

Note on this clone: The junction shows a germline mismatch at one end, possibly a read error. This chain joins TRBV6-5 and TRBJ2-4, with TRBD2 matching over 7 bases. This CDR3 spans 13 amino acids. Germline-derived CDR1 and CDR2 are MNHEY and SVGAGI. CDR3 protein: CASSTLKGLPVHF. CDR3 DNA: TGTGCCAGCAGCACGCTTAAGGGACTACCCGTCCACTTC.